Listed below are T cell receptor beta chains from one sample, sequenced in a study of CD8 T cells in ankylosing spondylitis. TCRdb recomputed calls from the 5' RACE reads with MiXCR, one row per CDR3 protein. The data hold 650,000 to 800,000 distinct CDR3 sequences, with around a fifth observed a single time. Sequenced input: blood, either unsorted or a sorted T cell fraction (not recorded which). All receptors come from a male donor with ankylosing spondylitis. The CDR3 runs from the conserved cysteine through the conserved F or W. Each record gives: D gene, clone size, J gene, CDR3 length, V gene, CDR3 protein, CDR3 DNA. D genes are given only for firm matches. A row's size may be missing; if present it is once, few, many or a size class.

d_gene: TRBD1
abundance: many
j_gene: TRBJ2-1
len: 17
v_gene: TRBV7-9
CDR3aa: CASSPRAQGASRNEQFF
CDR3nt: TGTGCCAGCAGCCCTAGAGCCCAGGGGGCTTCTAGGAATGAGCAGTTCTTC

d_gene: TRBD2
abundance: few
j_gene: TRBJ2-1
len: 16
v_gene: TRBV6-5
CDR3aa: CASSYRGLAGDNEQFF
CDR3nt: TGTGCCAGCAGTTACCGAGGACTAGCGGGGGACAATGAGCAGTTCTTC

d_gene: TRBD1
abundance: NA
j_gene: TRBJ1-4
len: 14
v_gene: TRBV7-7
CDR3aa: CASSPGQGYGKLFF
CDR3nt: TGTGCTAGCAGCCCGGGACAGGGCTACGGAAAACTGTTTTTT

d_gene: TRBD2
abundance: NA
j_gene: TRBJ2-7
len: 16
v_gene: TRBV15
CDR3aa: CATSRDSLAGYYEQYF
CDR3nt: TGTGCCACCAGCAGAGATAGTCTAGCGGGTTACTACGAGCAGTACTTC

d_gene: TRBD1
abundance: NA
j_gene: TRBJ2-7
len: 14
v_gene: TRBV5-1
CDR3aa: CASRGQGAPYEQYF
CDR3nt: TGCGCCAGCAGGGGACAGGGTGCACCCTACGAGCAGTACTTC

d_gene: TRBD1
abundance: NA
j_gene: TRBJ2-7
len: 14
v_gene: TRBV3-1
CDR3aa: CASSDRQGGYEQYF
CDR3nt: TGTGCCAGCAGCGACCGACAGGGCGGCTACGAGCAGTACTTC

d_gene: TRBD1
abundance: NA
j_gene: TRBJ2-7
len: 14
v_gene: TRBV9
CDR3aa: CASSVGGTAREQYF
CDR3nt: TGTGCCAGCAGCGTAGGGGGGACAGCCCGCGAGCAGTACTTC

d_gene: NA
abundance: NA
j_gene: TRBJ2-7
len: 14
v_gene: TRBV4-3
CDR3aa: CASSQDTAAYEQYF
CDR3nt: TGCGCCAGCAGCCAAGACACAGCAGCCTACGAGCAGTACTTC

d_gene: NA
abundance: NA
j_gene: TRBJ1-2
len: 13
v_gene: TRBV6-5
CDR3aa: CASSSQGIYGYTF
CDR3nt: TGTGCCAGCAGTTCTCAGGGTATCTATGGCTACACCTTC

d_gene: NA
abundance: few
j_gene: TRBJ2-5
len: 15
v_gene: TRBV13
CDR3aa: CASSLRRGTKETQYF
CDR3nt: TGTGCCAGCAGCTTACGGCGCGGGACAAAAGAGACCCAGTACTTC

d_gene: TRBD1
abundance: NA
j_gene: TRBJ2-1
len: 17
v_gene: TRBV7-2
CDR3aa: CASSLAGTALSYNEQFF
CDR3nt: TGTGCCAGCAGCTTAGCGGGGACAGCCCTCTCCTACAATGAGCAGTTCTTC

d_gene: TRBD2
abundance: NA
j_gene: TRBJ2-7
len: 13
v_gene: TRBV12-3/TRBV12-4
CDR3aa: CASSFGLAGEQYF
CDR3nt: TGTGCCAGCAGTTTCGGGCTAGCGGGGGAGCAGTACTTC

d_gene: NA
abundance: NA
j_gene: TRBJ2-1
len: 12
v_gene: TRBV3-1
CDR3aa: CASSQPPNEQFF
CDR3nt: TGTGCCAGCAGCCAACCGCCAAATGAGCAGTTCTTC

d_gene: TRBD1
abundance: few
j_gene: TRBJ1-2
len: 12
v_gene: TRBV12-3/TRBV12-4
CDR3aa: CASSEGAFGYTF
CDR3nt: TGTGCCAGCAGTGAGGGGGCATTTGGCTACACCTTC

d_gene: NA
abundance: NA
j_gene: TRBJ1-6
len: 16
v_gene: TRBV7-9
CDR3aa: CASSLYRSSYNSPLHF
CDR3nt: TGTGCCAGCAGCTTGTACAGAAGCTCCTATAATTCACCCCTCCACTTT

d_gene: TRBD2
abundance: NA
j_gene: TRBJ2-1
len: 19
v_gene: TRBV12-3/TRBV12-4
CDR3aa: CASGGEIAGVRSSYNEQFF
CDR3nt: TGTGCCAGCGGGGGTGAGATAGCGGGAGTAAGGAGCTCCTACAATGAGCAGTTCTTC

d_gene: NA
abundance: NA
j_gene: TRBJ2-6
len: 17
v_gene: TRBV12-3/TRBV12-4
CDR3aa: CASSLRGTLGRSNVLTF
CDR3nt: TGTGCCAGCAGTTTAAGGGGTACTCTGGGTCGGTCCAACGTCCTGACTTTC

d_gene: TRBD2
abundance: few
j_gene: TRBJ2-1
len: 17
v_gene: TRBV27
CDR3aa: CASSSRTSGRGFNEQFF
CDR3nt: TGTGCCAGCAGTTCCCGGACTAGCGGGAGGGGTTTCAATGAGCAGTTCTTC

d_gene: NA
abundance: many
j_gene: TRBJ2-5
len: 13
v_gene: TRBV18
CDR3aa: CASSSTRQETQYF
CDR3nt: TGTGCCAGCTCATCGACTAGACAAGAGACCCAGTACTTC

d_gene: TRBD2
abundance: few
j_gene: TRBJ2-3
len: 20
v_gene: TRBV25-1
CDR3aa: CASSESQAPLSGRPSNTQYF
CDR3nt: TGTGCCAGCAGTGAATCACAAGCTCCTCTAAGCGGGAGGCCATCGAATACGCAGTATTTT

d_gene: NA
abundance: NA
j_gene: TRBJ2-2
len: 15
v_gene: TRBV12-3/TRBV12-4
CDR3aa: CASSRTGPYTGELFF
CDR3nt: TGTGCCAGCAGTAGGACCGGACCTTACACCGGGGAGCTGTTTTTT

d_gene: NA
abundance: NA
j_gene: TRBJ2-3
len: 13
v_gene: TRBV29-1
CDR3aa: CTGRSLWGDTQYF
CDR3nt: TGCACCGGAAGGTCCCTTTGGGGAGATACGCAGTATTTT

d_gene: TRBD2
abundance: few
j_gene: TRBJ2-1
len: 15
v_gene: TRBV20-1
CDR3aa: CSARALAGLRNEQFF
CDR3nt: TGCAGTGCTAGAGCCTTAGCGGGGCTTCGGAATGAGCAGTTCTTC

d_gene: NA
abundance: many
j_gene: TRBJ1-4
len: 14
v_gene: TRBV29-1
CDR3aa: CSVGGREANEKLFF
CDR3nt: TGCAGCGTTGGCGGTCGGGAGGCTAATGAAAAACTGTTTTTT

d_gene: NA
abundance: few
j_gene: TRBJ1-5
len: 14
v_gene: TRBV6-5
CDR3aa: CASSSPTGNQPQHF
CDR3nt: TGTGCCAGCAGTTCCCCCACAGGAAATCAGCCCCAGCATTTT

d_gene: NA
abundance: NA
j_gene: TRBJ2-2
len: 16
v_gene: TRBV6-5
CDR3aa: CASSYRKGSNTGELFF
CDR3nt: TGTGCCAGCAGTTATCGTAAGGGAAGTAACACCGGGGAGCTGTTTTTT

d_gene: NA
abundance: NA
j_gene: TRBJ1-3
len: 15
v_gene: TRBV27
CDR3aa: CASSLTMSSGNTIYF
CDR3nt: TGTGCCAGCAGTTTAACGATGAGCTCTGGAAACACCATATATTTT

d_gene: NA
abundance: few
j_gene: TRBJ2-7
len: 16
v_gene: TRBV29-1
CDR3aa: CSVEVSSWGAQREQYF
CDR3nt: TGCAGCGTTGAAGTATCTTCGTGGGGGGCTCAACGCGAGCAGTACTTC

d_gene: TRBD1
abundance: many
j_gene: TRBJ2-5
len: 14
v_gene: TRBV5-1
CDR3aa: CASSSDRGPETQYF
CDR3nt: TGCGCCAGCAGCTCCGACAGGGGACCTGAGACCCAGTACTTC

d_gene: TRBD2
abundance: NA
j_gene: TRBJ2-7
len: 14
v_gene: TRBV12-3/TRBV12-4
CDR3aa: CASTAGTSGYEQYF
CDR3nt: TGTGCCAGCACCGCCGGGACTAGCGGCTACGAGCAGTACTTC

d_gene: TRBD1
abundance: many
j_gene: TRBJ2-7
len: 13
v_gene: TRBV5-1
CDR3aa: CASSYRGSYEQYF
CDR3nt: TGCGCCAGCAGCTACAGGGGGTCCTACGAGCAGTACTTC

d_gene: TRBD2
abundance: NA
j_gene: TRBJ2-1
len: 15
v_gene: TRBV4-3
CDR3aa: CVSSPRGGRSNEQFF
CDR3nt: TGCGTCAGCAGCCCTAGGGGCGGGAGATCAAATGAGCAGTTCTTC

d_gene: TRBD1
abundance: NA
j_gene: TRBJ1-5
len: 18
v_gene: TRBV6-1
CDR3aa: CASREDRGWKLGNQPQHF
CDR3nt: TGTGCCAGCAGAGAGGACAGGGGTTGGAAGCTCGGAAATCAGCCCCAGCATTTT

d_gene: NA
abundance: few
j_gene: TRBJ2-7
len: 13
v_gene: TRBV7-4
CDR3aa: CASSLGQGNEQYF
CDR3nt: TGTGCCAGCAGCTTGGGTCAGGGTAACGAGCAGTACTTC

d_gene: NA
abundance: many
j_gene: TRBJ2-7
len: 14
v_gene: TRBV5-1
CDR3aa: CASSLEDSSYEQYF
CDR3nt: TGCGCCAGCAGCTTGGAGGACAGCTCCTACGAGCAGTACTTC

d_gene: NA
abundance: few
j_gene: TRBJ2-7
len: 15
v_gene: TRBV28
CDR3aa: CASSFRGPSDYEQYF
CDR3nt: TGTGCCAGCAGTTTCCGGGGTCCCTCAGACTACGAGCAGTACTTC

d_gene: NA
abundance: NA
j_gene: TRBJ2-3
len: 12
v_gene: TRBV20-1
CDR3aa: CSARETVDTQYF
CDR3nt: TGCAGTGCTAGAGAAACGGTGGATACGCAGTATTTT

d_gene: NA
abundance: NA
j_gene: TRBJ1-1
len: 14
v_gene: TRBV11-2
CDR3aa: CASSSGREGTEAFF
CDR3nt: TGTGCCAGCAGCTCAGGCAGAGAGGGCACTGAAGCTTTCTTT

d_gene: TRBD2
abundance: few
j_gene: TRBJ2-4
len: 16
v_gene: TRBV9
CDR3aa: CASSVASGVAKNIQYF
CDR3nt: TGTGCCAGCAGCGTAGCTAGCGGGGTAGCCAAAAACATTCAGTATTTC

d_gene: TRBD1
abundance: NA
j_gene: TRBJ2-7
len: 15
v_gene: TRBV7-9
CDR3aa: CASSYPGQGANEQYF
CDR3nt: TGTGCCAGCAGCTACCCCGGGCAGGGGGCCAATGAGCAGTACTTC

d_gene: TRBD2
abundance: few
j_gene: TRBJ2-3
len: 14
v_gene: TRBV6-5
CDR3aa: CASISGGHTDTQYF
CDR3nt: TGTGCCAGCATTAGCGGGGGGCACACAGATACGCAGTATTTT

d_gene: TRBD2
abundance: NA
j_gene: TRBJ2-4
len: 18
v_gene: TRBV12-3/TRBV12-4
CDR3aa: CASASGGRGLLAKNIQYF
CDR3nt: TGTGCCAGCGCCTCGGGGGGAAGGGGACTTCTAGCCAAAAACATTCAGTACTTC

d_gene: TRBD1
abundance: NA
j_gene: TRBJ2-7
len: 15
v_gene: TRBV5-1
CDR3aa: CASSLTGGSSYEQYF
CDR3nt: TGCGCCAGCAGCCTTACAGGGGGATCCTCCTACGAGCAGTACTTC

d_gene: TRBD2
abundance: NA
j_gene: TRBJ2-1
len: 16
v_gene: TRBV7-2
CDR3aa: CASSERAGGEYNEQFF
CDR3nt: TGTGCCAGCAGCGAGCGAGCGGGGGGAGAATACAATGAGCAGTTCTTC

d_gene: TRBD1
abundance: NA
j_gene: TRBJ2-1
len: 18
v_gene: TRBV11-2
CDR3aa: CASTMNLGDSSSYNEQFF
CDR3nt: TGTGCCAGCACCATGAATTTAGGGGACAGCAGCTCCTACAATGAGCAGTTCTTC

d_gene: TRBD1
abundance: NA
j_gene: TRBJ2-1
len: 16
v_gene: TRBV7-9
CDR3aa: CASSFLPGQGYNEQFF
CDR3nt: TGTGCCAGCAGCTTCCTCCCGGGACAGGGCTACAATGAGCAGTTCTTC

d_gene: TRBD2
abundance: few
j_gene: TRBJ2-1
len: 15
v_gene: TRBV20-1
CDR3aa: CSAKRLAGAYNEQFF
CDR3nt: TGCAGTGCTAAAAGACTAGCGGGGGCTTACAATGAGCAGTTCTTC

d_gene: NA
abundance: many
j_gene: TRBJ1-1
len: 16
v_gene: TRBV4-1
CDR3aa: CASSQVTPQGKTEAFF
CDR3nt: TGCGCCAGCAGCCAAGTTACCCCTCAGGGGAAGACTGAAGCTTTCTTT

d_gene: NA
abundance: few
j_gene: TRBJ2-6
len: 15
v_gene: TRBV19
CDR3aa: CASSIDGSGANVLTF
CDR3nt: TGTGCCAGTAGTATCGATGGCTCTGGGGCCAACGTCCTGACTTTC

d_gene: NA
abundance: few
j_gene: TRBJ1-4
len: 12
v_gene: TRBV20-1
CDR3aa: CSASGTLEKLFF
CDR3nt: TGCAGTGCTAGTGGGACATTGGAAAAACTGTTTTTT

d_gene: TRBD2
abundance: NA
j_gene: TRBJ2-2
len: 16
v_gene: TRBV15
CDR3aa: CATSRVWASGNGELFF
CDR3nt: TGTGCCACCAGCAGAGTCTGGGCTAGCGGGAACGGGGAGCTGTTTTTT

d_gene: NA
abundance: NA
j_gene: TRBJ2-3
len: 17
v_gene: TRBV5-4
CDR3aa: CASSLYFRGSGTDTQYF
CDR3nt: TGTGCCAGCAGCTTATATTTTCGGGGTTCGGGCACAGATACGCAGTATTTT

d_gene: TRBD1
abundance: few
j_gene: TRBJ1-6
len: 16
v_gene: TRBV7-9
CDR3aa: CASSLGDSYYNSPLHF
CDR3nt: TGTGCCAGCAGCTTAGGGGACAGTTACTATAATTCACCCCTCCACTTT

d_gene: TRBD2
abundance: few
j_gene: TRBJ2-1
len: 15
v_gene: TRBV7-3
CDR3aa: CASSRSGSLFDEQFF
CDR3nt: TGTGCCAGCAGCCGTAGCGGGTCCCTTTTCGATGAGCAGTTCTTC

d_gene: NA
abundance: NA
j_gene: TRBJ1-1
len: 15
v_gene: TRBV12-3/TRBV12-4
CDR3aa: CASKKGGSMNTEAFF
CDR3nt: TGTGCCAGCAAAAAAGGGGGAAGCATGAACACTGAAGCTTTCTTT

d_gene: NA
abundance: few
j_gene: TRBJ1-4
len: 15
v_gene: TRBV27
CDR3aa: CASSVTRLSNEKLFF
CDR3nt: TGTGCCAGCAGTGTAACTAGATTGAGTAATGAAAAACTGTTTTTT

d_gene: NA
abundance: NA
j_gene: TRBJ2-7
len: 14
v_gene: TRBV5-1
CDR3aa: CASRKRDNSYEQYF
CDR3nt: TGCGCCAGCAGAAAACGGGACAACTCCTACGAGCAGTACTTC